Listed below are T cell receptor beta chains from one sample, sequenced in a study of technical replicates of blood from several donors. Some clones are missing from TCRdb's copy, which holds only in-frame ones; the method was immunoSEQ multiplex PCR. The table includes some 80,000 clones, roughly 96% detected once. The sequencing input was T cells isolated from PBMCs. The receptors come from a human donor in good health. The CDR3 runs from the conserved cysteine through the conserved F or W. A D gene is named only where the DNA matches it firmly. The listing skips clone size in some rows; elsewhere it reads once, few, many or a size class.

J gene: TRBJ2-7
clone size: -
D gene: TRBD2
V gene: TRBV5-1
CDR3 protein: CASSLASGLANEQYF
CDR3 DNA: TGCGCCAGCAGCTTGGCTTCGGGACTAGCCAACGAGCAGTACTTC

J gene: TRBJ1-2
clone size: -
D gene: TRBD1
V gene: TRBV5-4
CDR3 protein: CASSLLDRVGGYTF
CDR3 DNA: TGTGCCAGCAGCCTATTGGACAGGGTTGGTGGCTACACCTTC

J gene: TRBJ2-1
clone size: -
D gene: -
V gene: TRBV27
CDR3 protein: CASSLSPGFGAYNEQFF
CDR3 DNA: TGTGCCAGCAGTTTATCGCCAGGGTTTGGGGCCTACAATGAGCAGTTCTTC

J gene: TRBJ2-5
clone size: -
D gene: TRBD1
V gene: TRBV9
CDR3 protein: CASSVGSRGRETQYF
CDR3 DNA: TGTGCCAGCAGCGTAGGCAGCAGGGGGCGGGAGACCCAGTACTTC

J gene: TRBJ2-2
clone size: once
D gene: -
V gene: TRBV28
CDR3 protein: CASSPAQVAGELFF
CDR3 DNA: TGTGCCAGCAGTCCCGCTCAGGTAGCCGGGGAGCTGTTTTTT

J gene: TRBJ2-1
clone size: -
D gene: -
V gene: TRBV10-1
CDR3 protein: CATHLKDNHNEQFF
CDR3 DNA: TGCGCCACGCACCTTAAGGACAACCACAATGAGCAGTTCTTC

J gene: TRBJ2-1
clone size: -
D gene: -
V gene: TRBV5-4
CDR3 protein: CASSLGLGSDEQFF
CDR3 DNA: TGTGCCAGCAGCCTAGGACTGGGTTCCGATGAGCAGTTCTTC

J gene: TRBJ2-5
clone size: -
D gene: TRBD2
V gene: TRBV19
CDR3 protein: CASRLAGTIQETQYF
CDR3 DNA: TGTGCCAGTAGGCTAGCGGGGACAATACAAGAGACCCAGTACTTC

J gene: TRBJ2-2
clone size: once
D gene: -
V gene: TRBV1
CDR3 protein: CTSSPRQTSGSIQTGELFF
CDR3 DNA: TGCACCAGCAGCCCCCGGCAGACTAGCGGGAGTATCCAAACCGGGGAGCTGTTTTTT

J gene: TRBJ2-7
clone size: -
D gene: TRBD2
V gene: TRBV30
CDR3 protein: CAWRTSGSLHYF
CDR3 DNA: TGTGCCTGGAGGACTAGCGGGAGCCTGCATTACTTC

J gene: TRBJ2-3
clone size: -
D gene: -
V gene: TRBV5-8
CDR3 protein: CASSLGQGEGTDTQYF
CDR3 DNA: TGTGCCAGCAGCTTGGGTCAGGGCGAAGGCACAGATACGCAGTATTTT

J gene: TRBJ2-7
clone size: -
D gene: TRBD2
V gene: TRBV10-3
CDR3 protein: CAISEPTSGGFSYEQYF
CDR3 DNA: TGTGCCATCAGTGAGCCAACTAGCGGGGGATTCTCCTACGAGCAGTACTTC

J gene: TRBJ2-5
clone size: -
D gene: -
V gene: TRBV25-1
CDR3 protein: CASSGITSGETQYF
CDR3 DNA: TGTGCCAGCAGCGGTATAACTAGTGGAGAGACCCAGTACTTC

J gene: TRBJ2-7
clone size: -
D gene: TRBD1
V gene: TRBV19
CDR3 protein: CASSINRGYEQYF
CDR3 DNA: TGTGCCAGTAGTATCAACAGGGGCTACGAGCAGTACTTC

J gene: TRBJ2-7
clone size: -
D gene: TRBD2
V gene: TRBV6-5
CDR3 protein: CASTPELAGDEQYF
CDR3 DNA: TGTGCCAGCACTCCGGAACTAGCGGGAGACGAGCAGTACTTC

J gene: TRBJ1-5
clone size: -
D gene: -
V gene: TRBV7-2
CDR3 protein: CASSLVGDQPQHF
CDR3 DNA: TGTGCCAGCAGCTTAGTCGGGGATCAGCCCCAGCATTTT

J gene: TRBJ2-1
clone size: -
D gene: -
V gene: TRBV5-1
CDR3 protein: CASSLEAIYNEQFF
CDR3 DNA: TGCGCCAGCAGCTTAGAGGCAATATACAATGAGCAGTTCTTC

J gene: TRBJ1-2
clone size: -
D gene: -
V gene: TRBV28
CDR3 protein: CASSPPGGASYGYTF
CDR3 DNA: TGTGCCAGCAGTCCGCCGGGGGGCGCGAGCTATGGCTACACCTTC

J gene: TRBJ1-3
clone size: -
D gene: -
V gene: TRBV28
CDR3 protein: CASRERQNGNTIYF
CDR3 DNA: TGTGCCAGCAGAGAGAGGCAGAATGGAAACACCATATATTTT

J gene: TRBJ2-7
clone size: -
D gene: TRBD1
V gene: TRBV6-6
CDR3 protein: CASSYSRGPYEQYF
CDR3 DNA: TGTGCCAGCAGTTACTCCAGGGGGCCCTACGAGCAGTACTTC

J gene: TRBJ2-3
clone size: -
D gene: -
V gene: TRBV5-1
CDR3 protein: CANSLFPSWTDTQYF
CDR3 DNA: TGCGCCAACAGCTTGTTTCCGAGCTGGACAGATACGCAGTATTTT

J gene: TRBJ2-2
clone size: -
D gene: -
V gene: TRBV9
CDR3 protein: CASSRQGSQTGELFF
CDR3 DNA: TGTGCCAGCAGCCGGCAGGGTTCCCAAACCGGGGAGCTGTTTTTT

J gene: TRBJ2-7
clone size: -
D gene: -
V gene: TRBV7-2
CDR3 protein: CASSLRRGTLDEQYF
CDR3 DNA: TGTGCCAGCAGCTTAAGAAGGGGGACCCTCGACGAGCAGTACTTC

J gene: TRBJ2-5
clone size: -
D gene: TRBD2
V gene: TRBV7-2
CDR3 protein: CASSWGEGLAGARETQYF
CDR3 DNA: TGTGCCAGCAGTTGGGGCGAGGGGCTAGCGGGAGCGCGAGAGACCCAGTACTTC

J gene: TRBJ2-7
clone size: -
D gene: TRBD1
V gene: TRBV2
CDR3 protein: CAGGQGSYEQYF
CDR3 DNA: TGTGCCGGAGGACAGGGATCCTACGAGCAGTACTTC

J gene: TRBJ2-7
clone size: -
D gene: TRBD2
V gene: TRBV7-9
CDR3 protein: CASSQTSGSNEQYF
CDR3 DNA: TGTGCCAGCAGCCAAACTAGCGGGAGTAACGAGCAGTACTTC

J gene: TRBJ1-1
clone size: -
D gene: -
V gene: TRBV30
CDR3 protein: CAWSPFSGFTEAFF
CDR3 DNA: TGTGCCTGGAGCCCCTTCTCAGGGTTCACTGAAGCTTTCTTT

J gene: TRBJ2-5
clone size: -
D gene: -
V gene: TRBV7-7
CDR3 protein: CASSSQGQETQYF
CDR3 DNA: TGTGCCAGCAGTTCCCAGGGGCAAGAGACCCAGTACTTC

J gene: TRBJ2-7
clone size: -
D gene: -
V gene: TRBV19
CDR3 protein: CASSIARDSYEQYF
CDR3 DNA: TGTGCCAGTAGTATCGCCAGGGATTCCTACGAGCAGTACTTC

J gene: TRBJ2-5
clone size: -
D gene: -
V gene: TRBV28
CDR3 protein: CASSSTGYQETQYF
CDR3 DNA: TGTGCCAGCAGTTCGACTGGGTACCAAGAGACCCAGTACTTC

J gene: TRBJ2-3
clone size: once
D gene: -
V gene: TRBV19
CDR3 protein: CASSNRDTQYF
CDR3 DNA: TGTGCCAGTAGTAATCGGGATACGCAGTATTTT

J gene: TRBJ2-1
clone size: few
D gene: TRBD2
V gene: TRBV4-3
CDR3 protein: CASSQAGGRNNEQFF
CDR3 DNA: TGCGCCAGCAGCCAAGCGGGAGGGAGAAACAATGAGCAGTTCTTC

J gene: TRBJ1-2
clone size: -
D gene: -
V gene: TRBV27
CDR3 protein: CASSAGGVLNGYTF
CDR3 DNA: TGTGCCAGCAGTGCCGGGGGGGTCCTGAATGGCTACACCTTC

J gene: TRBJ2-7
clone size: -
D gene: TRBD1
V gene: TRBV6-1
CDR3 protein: CATQLQGMEQYF
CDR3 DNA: TGTGCCACCCAACTACAGGGGATGGAGCAGTACTTC

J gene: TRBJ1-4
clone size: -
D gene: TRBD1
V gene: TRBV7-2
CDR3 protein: CASSSWTGESYEKLFF
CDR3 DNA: TGTGCCAGCAGCTCCTGGACAGGGGAGTCCTACGAAAAACTGTTTTTT

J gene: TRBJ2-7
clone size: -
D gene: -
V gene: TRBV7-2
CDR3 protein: CASSPPQGISEQYF
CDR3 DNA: TGTGCCAGCAGCCCTCCTCAGGGTATCTCCGAGCAGTACTTC

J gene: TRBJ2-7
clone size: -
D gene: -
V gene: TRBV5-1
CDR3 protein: CASSFGGQTYEQYF
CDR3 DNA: TGCGCCAGCAGCTTTGGGGGACAAACCTACGAGCAGTACTTC

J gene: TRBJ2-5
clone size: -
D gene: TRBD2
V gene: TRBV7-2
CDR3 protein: CASSLNSGRKTQYF
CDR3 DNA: TGTGCCAGCAGCTTAAACAGCGGGAGAAAGACCCAGTACTTC

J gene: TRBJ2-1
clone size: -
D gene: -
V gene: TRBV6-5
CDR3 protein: CASSLSSGTYNEQFF
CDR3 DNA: TGTGCCAGCAGCCTCTCCAGCGGTACCTACAATGAGCAGTTCTTC

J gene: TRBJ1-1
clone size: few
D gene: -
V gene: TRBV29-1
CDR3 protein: CSATGIGTEAFF
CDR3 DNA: TGCAGCGCCACAGGGATCGGGACTGAAGCTTTCTTT

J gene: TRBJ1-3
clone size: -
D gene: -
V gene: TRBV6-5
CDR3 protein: CASSQPGSGNTIYF
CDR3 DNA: TGTGCCAGCAGTCAGCCGGGCTCTGGAAACACCATATATTTT

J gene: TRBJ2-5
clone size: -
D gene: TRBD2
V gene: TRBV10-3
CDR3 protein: CAIGTSAGETQYF
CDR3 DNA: TGTGCCATCGGTACTAGCGCGGGGGAGACCCAGTACTTC

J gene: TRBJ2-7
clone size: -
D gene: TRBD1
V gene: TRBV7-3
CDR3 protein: CASSLRQGPAYEQYF
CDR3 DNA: TGTGCCAGCAGCTTAAGACAGGGGCCAGCCTACGAGCAGTACTTC

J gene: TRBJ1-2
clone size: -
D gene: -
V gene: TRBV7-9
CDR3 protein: CASSEGGAGYGYTF
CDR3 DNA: TGTGCCAGCAGCGAGGGGGGGGCAGGGTATGGCTACACCTTC

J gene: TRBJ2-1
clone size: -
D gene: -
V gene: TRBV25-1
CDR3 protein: CASSEHRNNEQFF
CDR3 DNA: TGTGCCAGCAGTGAACATAGAAACAATGAGCAGTTCTTC

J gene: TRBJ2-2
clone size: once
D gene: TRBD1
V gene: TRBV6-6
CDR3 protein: CASSYSGQGYTGELFF
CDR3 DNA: TGTGCCAGCAGTTACTCAGGACAGGGGTACACCGGGGAGCTGTTTTTT

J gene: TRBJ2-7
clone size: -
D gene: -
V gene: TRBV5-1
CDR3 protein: CASSFRGTPFYEQYF
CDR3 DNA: TGCGCCAGCAGTTTTCGAGGGACACCATTCTACGAGCAGTACTTC

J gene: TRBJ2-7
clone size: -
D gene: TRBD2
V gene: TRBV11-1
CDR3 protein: CASSSRTSSYEQYF
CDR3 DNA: TGTGCCAGCAGCTCACGGACTAGTTCGTACGAGCAGTACTTC

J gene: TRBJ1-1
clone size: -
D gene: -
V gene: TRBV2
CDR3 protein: CASSAQGHTEAFF
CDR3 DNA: TGTGCCAGCAGTGCCCAGGGTCACACTGAAGCTTTCTTT

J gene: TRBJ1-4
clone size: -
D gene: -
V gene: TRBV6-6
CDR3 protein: CASSYSREKLFF
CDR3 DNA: TGTGCCAGCAGTTACTCGCGGGAAAAACTGTTTTTT

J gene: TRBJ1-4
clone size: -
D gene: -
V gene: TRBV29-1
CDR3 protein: CSALGAPTDEKLFF
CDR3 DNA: TGCAGCGCCCTAGGGGCGCCGACGGATGAAAAACTGTTTTTT

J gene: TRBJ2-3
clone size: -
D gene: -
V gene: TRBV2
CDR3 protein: CASSRETDTQYF
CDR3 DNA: TGTGCCAGCTCCCGGGAGACAGATACGCAGTATTTT

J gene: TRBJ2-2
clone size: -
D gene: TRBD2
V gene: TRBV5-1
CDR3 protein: CASSFEAGITGELFF
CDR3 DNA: TGCGCCAGCAGCTTTGAAGCGGGAATCACCGGGGAGCTGTTTTTT

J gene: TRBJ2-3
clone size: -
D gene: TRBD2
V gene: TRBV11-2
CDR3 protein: CASSLVIAGEDTQYF
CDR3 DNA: TGTGCCAGCAGCTTAGTGATAGCGGGAGAGGATACGCAGTATTTT

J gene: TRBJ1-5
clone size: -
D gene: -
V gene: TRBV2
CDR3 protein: CASTIGQNNQPQHF
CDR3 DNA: TGTGCCAGCACAATCGGACAAAACAATCAGCCCCAGCATTTT

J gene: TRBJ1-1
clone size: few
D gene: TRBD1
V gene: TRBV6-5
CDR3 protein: CASSPDRGTEAFF
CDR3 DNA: TGTGCCAGCAGCCCGGACAGGGGCACTGAAGCTTTCTTT